The TCR beta chain described here comes from a study of blood T cell repertoires in COVID-19. Study background: Italy, Spain and the United States were the sources of the convalescent and acute COVID-19 samples. T cells, B-cell-depleted T cells, or PBMCs provided the cDNA or gDNA that served as material.

In the authors' workflow: Scientists estimated how many nucleated cells there were by amplifying reference gene primers. Assay: immunoSEQ multiplex PCR; the TCRdb copy retains only in-frame clones and omits some. D and trimming come from the DNA, and the V and J calls and clone size come from that table. The table lists about 140,000 clones, about four fifths of them singletons. Germline V lookup: CDR1 KGHSH, CDR2 LQKENI. Trimming took off 0 bases at V and 4 bases at J, with 10 bases between the two ends. The CDR3 covers 14 residues. This clone was observed a handful of times. The sequenced material came from peripheral blood. The receptor's source is a man aged 65 to 85 who had recovered from COVID-19. V and J are TRBV18 and TRBJ2-7; D gene unclear. Written as DNA, the CDR3 is TGTGCCAGCTCACCACCCATGACACCTTACGAGCAGTACTTC. It encodes CASSPPMTPYEQYF.